This TCR beta chain was obtained from a study of blood T cell repertoires in COVID-19. Study-wide context: From the United States, Italy and Spain came samples of acute and convalescent COVID-19. Nucleic acid was either cDNA or gDNA, and it came from T cells, B-cell-depleted T cells, or PBMCs.

The method was immunoSEQ multiplex PCR; TCRdb's version includes in-frame clones alone and lacks a portion of them. This table holds about 78,000 clones, around nine tenths found once. Germline CDR1 and CDR2: SGHTA and FQGNSA. The CDR3 covers 17 residues. Trimming removed 1 base at V and 4 bases at J, with 19 bases between. The chain combines TRBV7-2 with TRBJ1-2; D uncertain. The receptor's source is a man between 65 and 85 years old with active or convalescent COVID-19. The sample consisted of peripheral blood. The CDR3 loop is CASSLGKGEGALYGYTF. The CDR3 DNA reads as TGTGCCAGCAGCTTAGGAAAGGGAGAAGGAGCCCTCTATGGCTACACCTTC.